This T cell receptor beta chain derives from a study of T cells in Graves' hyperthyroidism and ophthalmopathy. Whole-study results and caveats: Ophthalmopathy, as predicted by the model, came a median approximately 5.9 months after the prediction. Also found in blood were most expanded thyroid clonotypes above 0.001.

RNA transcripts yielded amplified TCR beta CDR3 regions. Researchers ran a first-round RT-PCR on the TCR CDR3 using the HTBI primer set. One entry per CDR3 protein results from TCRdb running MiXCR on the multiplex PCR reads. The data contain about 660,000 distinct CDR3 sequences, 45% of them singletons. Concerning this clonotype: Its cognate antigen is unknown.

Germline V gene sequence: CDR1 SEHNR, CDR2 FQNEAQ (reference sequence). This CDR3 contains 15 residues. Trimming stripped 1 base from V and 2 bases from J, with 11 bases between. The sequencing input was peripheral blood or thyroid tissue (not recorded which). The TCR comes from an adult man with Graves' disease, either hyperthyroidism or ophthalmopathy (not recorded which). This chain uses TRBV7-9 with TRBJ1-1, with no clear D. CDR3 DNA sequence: TGTGCCAGCAGCTTAGGCGGGCTGGGAAACACTGAAGCTTTCTTT. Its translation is CASSLGGLGNTEAFF.